This is a list of T cell receptor beta chains from one sample in a study of STAT3 mutations in large granular lymphocyte leukemia. Generated by immunoSEQ multiplex PCR, the TCRdb table keeps only in-frame clones and is missing some. The profile covers about 9,300 clones, with roughly 90% appearing a single time and approximately 81% taken by the ten largest. Sequencing was performed on peripheral blood mononuclear cells. These receptors all stem from a man at least 80 years old with T-cell large granular lymphocyte leukemia. Some clones in this sample may be carry-over from other donors' samples. Each CDR3 is given with its conserved first and last residue. Each record gives: CDR3 DNA, CDR3 protein, clone size, D gene, J gene, V gene. A D gene is named only where the DNA matches it firmly. Expanded clones get a size class; other rows say once, few or many, or leave the size out.

cdr3_nt: TGCAGCGTTGATTTCCGGGGCATAGGGAACACTGAAGCTTTCTTT
cdr3_aa: CSVDFRGIGNTEAFF
clone_size: .
d_call: .
j_call: TRBJ1-1
v_call: TRBV29-1

cdr3_nt: TGTGCCAGCAGCTTGGTGGCTAGCGTTAACAATGAGCAGTTCTTC
cdr3_aa: CASSLVASVNNEQFF
clone_size: .
d_call: .
j_call: TRBJ2-1
v_call: TRBV5-6

cdr3_nt: TGCGCCAGCAGCTTTCGACGGGACCTGAACACCGGGGAGCTGTTTTTT
cdr3_aa: CASSFRRDLNTGELFF
clone_size: .
d_call: .
j_call: TRBJ2-2
v_call: TRBV5-1

cdr3_nt: TGTGCCAGCAGCTTGGCCGGGAATCAGCCCCAGCATTTT
cdr3_aa: CASSLAGNQPQHF
clone_size: .
d_call: .
j_call: TRBJ1-5
v_call: TRBV5-8

cdr3_nt: TGTGCCAGCAGCCTATTGGGGACAGGGAGTCAGGGTACGCAGTATTTT
cdr3_aa: CASSLLGTGSQGTQYF
clone_size: .
d_call: TRBD1
j_call: TRBJ2-3
v_call: TRBV27

cdr3_nt: TGTGCCAGTAGTCCAAGGGGAGTAGGATCGGCCGAGACCCAGTACTTC
cdr3_aa: CASSPRGVGSAETQYF
clone_size: .
d_call: .
j_call: TRBJ2-5
v_call: TRBV19

cdr3_nt: TGTGCCATCAGTGAACACCTCTATGGCTACACCTTC
cdr3_aa: CAISEHLYGYTF
clone_size: .
d_call: .
j_call: TRBJ1-2
v_call: TRBV10-3

cdr3_nt: TGTGCCAGCAGTGTAGGACTAGCTTACGAGCAGTTCTTC
cdr3_aa: CASSVGLAYEQFF
clone_size: .
d_call: TRBD2
j_call: TRBJ2-1
v_call: TRBV6-1

cdr3_nt: TGCGCCAGCAGCTGGACCCAGACAGGGAACACCGGGGAGCTGTTTTTT
cdr3_aa: CASSWTQTGNTGELFF
clone_size: .
d_call: .
j_call: TRBJ2-2
v_call: TRBV5-1

cdr3_nt: TGTGCCAGCTCACCCCTAGAAATTTCCTACGAGCAGTACTTC
cdr3_aa: CASSPLEISYEQYF
clone_size: .
d_call: .
j_call: TRBJ2-7
v_call: TRBV18

cdr3_nt: TGCGCCAGCAGTGAACGGCTGACAGGCAATCAGCCCCAGCATTTT
cdr3_aa: CASSERLTGNQPQHF
clone_size: .
d_call: .
j_call: TRBJ1-5
v_call: TRBV10-2

cdr3_nt: TGTGCCAGCCAGCTCAGGTCGTCCAGTGATGGTGGAAACACCATATATTTT
cdr3_aa: CASQLRSSSDGGNTIYF
clone_size: .
d_call: .
j_call: TRBJ1-3
v_call: TRBV18

cdr3_nt: TGTGCCAGCAGCCAAGATGAAGGGGCAGGGGAAAAACTGTTTTTT
cdr3_aa: CASSQDEGAGEKLFF
clone_size: .
d_call: .
j_call: TRBJ1-4
v_call: TRBV4-2

cdr3_nt: TGCGCCAGCAGTCAATCGCGCCAGAGCTCCTACAATGAGCAGTTCTTC
cdr3_aa: CASSQSRQSSYNEQFF
clone_size: .
d_call: .
j_call: TRBJ2-1
v_call: TRBV23-1

cdr3_nt: TGCGCCAGCAGCACGAACACTGAAGCTTTCTTT
cdr3_aa: CASSTNTEAFF
clone_size: few
d_call: .
j_call: TRBJ1-1
v_call: TRBV5-1

cdr3_nt: TGCGCCAGCAGAGACAGAGATGGCTACACCTTC
cdr3_aa: CASRDRDGYTF
clone_size: few
d_call: .
j_call: TRBJ1-2
v_call: TRBV5-1

cdr3_nt: TGTGCCAGCTCACCACCGGGCAATGAGCAGTTCTTC
cdr3_aa: CASSPPGNEQFF
clone_size: .
d_call: .
j_call: TRBJ2-1
v_call: TRBV18

cdr3_nt: TGTGCCAGCAGTTACGAGGCCAGGCCGGGCGAGCAGTACTTC
cdr3_aa: CASSYEARPGEQYF
clone_size: .
d_call: .
j_call: TRBJ2-7
v_call: TRBV6-5

cdr3_nt: TGTGCCAGCTCACCAAAGGACGAGCAGTACTTC
cdr3_aa: CASSPKDEQYF
clone_size: .
d_call: .
j_call: TRBJ2-7
v_call: TRBV18

cdr3_nt: TGCGCCAGCAGCCAAGAGGGCAGAAGTAATTCACCCCTCCACTTT
cdr3_aa: CASSQEGRSNSPLHF
clone_size: .
d_call: .
j_call: TRBJ1-6
v_call: TRBV4-3

cdr3_nt: TGCAGCGTTGCGTGGGACAGGGGGATGTACGAGCAGTACTTC
cdr3_aa: CSVAWDRGMYEQYF
clone_size: .
d_call: TRBD1
j_call: TRBJ2-7
v_call: TRBV29-1

cdr3_nt: TGTGCCAGCAGCCCAGGACTAGCGGGGAGTATAAACATTCAGTACTTC
cdr3_aa: CASSPGLAGSINIQYF
clone_size: .
d_call: TRBD2
j_call: TRBJ2-4
v_call: TRBV5-8

cdr3_nt: TGTGCCAGCAGCTTAGCTAGCGGGGCCTACGGAAGGGGCAATGAGCAGTTCTTC
cdr3_aa: CASSLASGAYGRGNEQFF
clone_size: .
d_call: TRBD2
j_call: TRBJ2-1
v_call: TRBV7-9

cdr3_nt: TGTGCCAGCAGCCCGAGTCGGAGTGGAGGCTTCTATGGCTACACCTTC
cdr3_aa: CASSPSRSGGFYGYTF
clone_size: .
d_call: .
j_call: TRBJ1-2
v_call: TRBV5-8

cdr3_nt: TGTGCCAGCAGTCCTAACCCCGGCAGCTCCTACGAGCAGTACTTC
cdr3_aa: CASSPNPGSSYEQYF
clone_size: once
d_call: .
j_call: TRBJ2-7
v_call: TRBV6-5

cdr3_nt: TGTGCCAGCAGTGTCGGGGTCCCCGAGCAGTACTTC
cdr3_aa: CASSVGVPEQYF
clone_size: .
d_call: .
j_call: TRBJ2-7
v_call: TRBV2

cdr3_nt: TGTGCCAGCAGCCGGGGGGGGACTCAGCCCCAGCATTTT
cdr3_aa: CASSRGGTQPQHF
clone_size: .
d_call: .
j_call: TRBJ1-5
v_call: TRBV5-4

cdr3_nt: TGTGCCAGCTCACAACTCGGACAGGGCCACGAGCAGTACTTC
cdr3_aa: CASSQLGQGHEQYF
clone_size: .
d_call: TRBD1
j_call: TRBJ2-7
v_call: TRBV18

cdr3_nt: TGTGCCAGCAGTCAGGGACAGGGAATGACCTATGGCTACACCTTC
cdr3_aa: CASSQGQGMTYGYTF
clone_size: .
d_call: TRBD1
j_call: TRBJ1-2
v_call: TRBV6-5

cdr3_nt: TGTGCCAGCAGCCAGAGGGACAGGGGGTCCTACAATGAGCAGTTCTTC
cdr3_aa: CASSQRDRGSYNEQFF
clone_size: .
d_call: TRBD1
j_call: TRBJ2-1
v_call: TRBV5-8

cdr3_nt: TGTGCCAGCACGACTGGGGCAGAAAAACTGTTTTTT
cdr3_aa: CASTTGAEKLFF
clone_size: .
d_call: .
j_call: TRBJ1-4
v_call: TRBV2

cdr3_nt: TGTGCCAGCAGCCAAGATAAGCGGACAGCTAACTATGGCTACACCTTC
cdr3_aa: CASSQDKRTANYGYTF
clone_size: .
d_call: .
j_call: TRBJ1-2
v_call: TRBV4-2

cdr3_nt: TGTGCCAGCAGCACCGAGTTGGGGTCGAACACCATATATTTT
cdr3_aa: CASSTELGSNTIYF
clone_size: .
d_call: .
j_call: TRBJ1-3
v_call: TRBV5-8

cdr3_nt: TGTGCCTGGACCACTAGCGGGGAGGGGGAGCAGTTCTTC
cdr3_aa: CAWTTSGEGEQFF
clone_size: .
d_call: TRBD2
j_call: TRBJ2-1
v_call: TRBV30

cdr3_nt: TGCAGCGCAAGAGACGGGCGGGCCGGGGAGCTGTTTTTT
cdr3_aa: CSARDGRAGELFF
clone_size: .
d_call: .
j_call: TRBJ2-2
v_call: TRBV29-1

cdr3_nt: TGTGCCTGGAGTGTAAACCTGAAACCGACCTTT
cdr3_aa: CAWSVNLKPTF
clone_size: once
d_call: .
j_call: TRBJ1-3
v_call: TRBV30

cdr3_nt: TGTGCCAGCAGCCCGAGGACAGAGAAAGCTTTCTTT
cdr3_aa: CASSPRTEKAFF
clone_size: .
d_call: .
j_call: TRBJ1-1
v_call: TRBV7-2